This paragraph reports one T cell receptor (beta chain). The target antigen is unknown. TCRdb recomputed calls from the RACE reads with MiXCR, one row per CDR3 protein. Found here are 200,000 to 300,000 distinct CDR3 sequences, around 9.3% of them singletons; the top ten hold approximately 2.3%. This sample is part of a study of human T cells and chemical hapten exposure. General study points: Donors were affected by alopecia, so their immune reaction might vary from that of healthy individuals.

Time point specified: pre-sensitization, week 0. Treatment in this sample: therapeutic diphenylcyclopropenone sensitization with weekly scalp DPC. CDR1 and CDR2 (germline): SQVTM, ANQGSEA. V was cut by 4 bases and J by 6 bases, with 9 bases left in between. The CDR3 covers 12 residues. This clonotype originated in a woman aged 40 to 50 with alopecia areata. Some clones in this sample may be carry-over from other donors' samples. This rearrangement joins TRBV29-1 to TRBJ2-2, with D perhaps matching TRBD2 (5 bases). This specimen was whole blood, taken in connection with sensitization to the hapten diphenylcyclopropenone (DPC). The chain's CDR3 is CSVAVGAGELFF. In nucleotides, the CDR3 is TGCAGCGTTGCCGTCGGGGCCGGGGAGCTGTTTTTT.